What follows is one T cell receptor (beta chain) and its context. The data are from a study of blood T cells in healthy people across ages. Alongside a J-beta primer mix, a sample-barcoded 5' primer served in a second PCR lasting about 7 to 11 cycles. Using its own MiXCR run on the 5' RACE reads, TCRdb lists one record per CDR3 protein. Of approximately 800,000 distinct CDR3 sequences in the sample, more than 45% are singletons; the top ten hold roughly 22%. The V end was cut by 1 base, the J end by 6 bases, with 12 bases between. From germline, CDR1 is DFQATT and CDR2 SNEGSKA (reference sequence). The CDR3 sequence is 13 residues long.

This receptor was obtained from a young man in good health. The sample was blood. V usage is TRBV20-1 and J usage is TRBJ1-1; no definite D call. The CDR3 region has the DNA TGCAGTGCTAGAGTGGCGGGGAGCGCTGAAGCTTTCTTT. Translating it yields CSARVAGSAEAFF.